The 20 T cell receptor beta chains below were found in one sample sequenced in a study of control samples from healthy donors and cancer patients. Sequencing used immunoSEQ multiplex PCR; TCRdb keeps in-frame clones, though not all of them. The repertoire consists of fewer than 65,000 clones, with approximately 89% occurring once and the leading ten covering roughly 1.4%. Input material: PBMCs. The receptors were sampled from a man aged 40-49 years with colorectal cancer.

J is TRBJ1-1 and V is TRBV29-1; D call uncertain. The CDR3 extends over 15 amino acids. Trimming left V 2 bases short and J 8 bases short, with 21 bases between. CDR1 is SQVTM and CDR2 is ANQGSEA in the germline V gene. CDR3 DNA sequence: TGCAGCGTTGAACGGGTGCAGAGGTTGGCGGCCGAAGCTTTCTTT. It codes for CSVERVQRLAAEAFF. Full variable domain (outside the CDR3, taken from reference TRBV29-1 and TRBJ1-1): SAVISQKPSRDICQRGTSLTIQCQVDSQVTMMFWYRQQPGQSLTLIATANQGSEATYESGFVIDKFPISRPNLTFSTLTVSNMSPEDSSIYLCSVERVQRLAAEAFFGQGTRLTVV.

The chain joins TRBV10-3 to TRBJ1-4, with no clear D. The CDR3 loop spans 13 amino acids. V dropped 0 bases and J dropped 9 bases, with 8 bases sitting between them. CDR1 ENHRY and CDR2 SYGVKD come from the germline V gene. CDR3 sequence (DNA): TGTGCCATCAGTGAGTCGCAACGGAAAAAACTGTTTTTT. Protein sequence: CAISESQRKKLFF.

This clone came up once. The V call is TRBV11-2, the J call TRBJ2-3; TRBD2 is a possible D gene (5 bases). The V end lost 0 bases, the J end lost 8 bases, and 6 bases lay between the germline ends. The length of the CDR3 is 12 residues. Germline CDR1 reads SGHAT; CDR2 reads FQNNGV. CDR3 DNA: TGTGCCAGCAGCTTAGATGAGGGTACGCAGTATTTT. This encodes CASSLDEGTQYF.

This chain connects TRBV19 to TRBJ2-3, with 11 bases matching TRBD2. Germline V gives CDR1 LNHDA, CDR2 SQIVND (reference sequence). Germline trimming cut 5 bases from V and 3 bases from J; bases unmatched to any gene: 10. CDR3 size: 17 residues. CDR3 loop: CASSGPGPSGRTDTQYF. The CDR3 DNA is TGTGCCAGTAGTGGACCTGGGCCTAGCGGGAGGACAGATACGCAGTATTTT.

This rearrangement joins TRBV29-1 to TRBJ2-3; 13 bases align to TRBD2. CDR3 length: 16 amino acids. CDR1 is SQVTM, CDR2 ANQGSEA, per germline. Trimming cost V 5 bases and J 0 bases; bases outside gene matches: 5. The CDR3 bases are TGCAGCGTTTCGGGACTAGCGGGGTCTAGCACAGATACGCAGTATTTT. Translated, it gives CSVSGLAGSSTDTQYF.

This sequence joins TRBV9 and TRBJ2-7, with TRBD1 identical over 9 bases. From germline, CDR1 is SGDLS and CDR2 YYNGEE. The CDR3 covers 13 residues. The V and J ends lost 5 bases and 4 bases, in that order; junction bases with no gene match: 4. CDR3 DNA: TGTGCCAGCAGTGCCGGGACAGGGTACGAGCAGTACTTC. Translation: CASSAGTGYEQYF. Variable domain in full (rest from reference TRBV9 and TRBJ2-7): DSGVTQTPKHLITATGQRVTLRCSPRSGDLSVYWYQQSLDQGLQFLIQYYNGEERAKGNILERFSAQQFPDLHSELNLSSLELGDSALYFCASSAGTGYEQYFGPGTRLTVT.

The V gene is TRBV6-1, the J gene TRBJ2-7; 7 positions agree with TRBD1. The V and J ends lost 3 bases and 3 bases, in that order; junction bases with no gene match: 5. CDR3 size: 14 residues. Per the germline V gene, CDR1 is MNHNS and CDR2 is SASEGT. Here the CDR3 reads CASSDPGQRYEQYF. CDR3 bases: TGTGCCAGCAGTGATCCGGGACAGCGCTACGAGCAGTACTTC.

This chain uses TRBV2 with TRBJ2-2; D is unresolved. The V gene lost 4 bases and the J gene lost 7 bases, with 10 bases spanning the gap. The CDR3 is 13 residues long. The germline gives CDR1 SNHLY, CDR2 FYNNEI. The CDR3 nucleotides are TGTGCCAGCAGTGGTATAGGGCACGGGGAGCTGTTTTTT. Protein sequence: CASSGIGHGELFF.

The chain couples TRBV7-9 to TRBJ2-2; D is unclear. CDR1 SEHNR and CDR2 FQNEAQ come from the germline V gene (reference sequence). The CDR3 is 14 residues long. Trimming took off 5 bases at V and 9 bases at J, with 16 bases between the two ends. Here the CDR3 reads CASSAYERTRELFF. CDR3 DNA: TGTGCCAGCAGCGCCTATGAACGGACCCGGGAGCTGTTTTTT.

V and J are TRBV27 and TRBJ2-7; TRBD2 matches 9 bases. CDR1 MNHEY and CDR2 SMNVEV come from the germline V gene (reference sequence). V lost 4 bases, J lost 5 bases, and 9 bases stayed unmatched. The CDR3 is made up of 15 amino acids. The CDR3 coding sequence is TGTGCCAGCAGTTCCCGGGGACTAGCCGCGGACGAGCAGTACTTC. It codes for CASSSRGLAADEQYF.

V and J are TRBV28 and TRBJ1-1, with D tentatively TRBD1 (5 bases). This CDR3 is 13 amino acids long. V lost 6 bases to trimming and J lost 5 bases, with 13 bases between them. Germline V CDR1 and CDR2: MDHEN, SYDVKM. As DNA, the CDR3 is TGTGCCAGCAGCCCAGGGCCGGGGACTGAAGCTTTCTTT. Translation gives CASSPGPGTEAFF. Full variable domain (rest looked up from reference TRBV28 and TRBJ1-1): DVKVTQSSRYLVKRTGEKVFLECVQDMDHENMFWYRQDPGLGLRLIYFSYDVKMKEKGDIPEGYSVSREKKERFSLILESASTNQTSMYLCASSPGPGTEAFFGQGTRLTVV.

V usage is TRBV6-2 or TRBV6-3 and J usage is TRBJ1-5; tentatively, D is TRBD1 (6 bases). Trimming pared 1 base from V and 2 bases from J, leaving 12 bases between. Germline-derived CDR1 and CDR2 are MNHEY and SVGEGT. There are 16 residues in the CDR3. CDR3 DNA sequence: TGTGCCAGCAGTTACTTGGCCCGGACAGGCAATCAGCCCCAGCATTTT. This sequence encodes CASSYLARTGNQPQHF.

Comments on this clone: At one end the junction does not follow the germline gene, possibly because of a read error. Other DNA sequences from this sample encode an identical CDR3 as well. This sequence joins TRBV7-8 and TRBJ1-1; D possibly corresponds to TRBD1 (5 bases). This CDR3 is built from 17 residues. Per the germline V gene, CDR1 is SGHVS and CDR2 is FQNEAQ. This CDR3 is CASSFAPTGPYDTEAFF. CDR3 in DNA: TGTGCCAGCAGCTTCGCCCCCACGGGGCCTTACGACACTGAAGCCTTCTTT.

This chain uses TRBV7-2 with TRBJ1-2, with a tentative D call TRBD1 (5 bases). The CDR3 length is 12 residues. V was clipped by 6 bases and J by 4 bases, with 9 bases between them. Germline CDR1 and CDR2: SGHTA and FQGNSA. The CDR3 region is CASSQGTYGYTF. As DNA, the CDR3 is TGTGCCAGCAGTCAGGGTACCTATGGCTACACCTTC.

This clone was seen a handful of times. This chain connects TRBV28 to TRBJ1-1; TRBD1 aligns across 7 bases. The CDR3 totals 13 residues. Germline trimming cut 5 bases from V and 4 bases from J; bases unmatched to any gene: 4. Germline CDR1 and CDR2: MDHEN and SYDVKM. This chain's CDR3 is CASSRQGPTEAFF. The CDR3, as DNA: TGTGCCAGCAGTCGACAGGGTCCCACTGAAGCTTTCTTT.

The J gene is TRBJ2-7, the V gene TRBV6-1; D gene ambiguous. Trimming removed 2 bases from V and 2 bases from J, with 4 bases in between. The CDR3 totals 12 residues. Germline V gene data show CDR1 as MNHNS and CDR2 as SASEGT. CDR3 DNA: TGTGCCAGCAGTGAACCCCCCTACGAGCAGTACTTC. It is translated as CASSEPPYEQYF.

This clone is medium-sized in the sample. The chain uses TRBV27 and TRBJ2-7, with TRBD1 as a possible D gene (5 bases). Looked up from germline, CDR1 is MNHEY and CDR2 is SMNVEV (reference sequence). The CDR3 loop spans 16 amino acids. V dropped 0 bases and J dropped 1 base, with 13 bases sitting between them. The CDR3 loop reads CASSLSETEPSYEQYF. DNA for the CDR3: TGTGCCAGCAGTTTATCGGAGACAGAGCCTTCCTACGAGCAGTACTTC.

The CDR3 sequence: CASSGLYTEAFF. CDR3 DNA sequence: TGTGCCAGCAGTGGGCTGTACACTGAAGCTTTCTTT. The chain uses TRBV28 and TRBJ1-1; D gene uncertain. Per germline, CDR1 MDHEN and CDR2 SYDVKM. CDR3 length equals 12 residues. V dropped 5 bases and J dropped 3 bases, with 7 bases sitting between them.

This clone has more than one count but fewer than ten. The rearrangement uses TRBV7-6 and TRBJ1-3; 9 nucleotides match TRBD1. Germline V CDR1 and CDR2: SGHVS, FNYEAQ. The CDR3 is 15 residues long. The trim removed 3 bases at V and 2 bases at J, leaving 2 bases unmatched. CDR3 DNA: TGTGCCAGCAGCTTGGGGGACAGGGCTGGAAACACCATATATTTT. Translated, it gives CASSLGDRAGNTIYF.

Only a few counts were recorded for this clone. The CDR3 sequence is CASSPPGTSGSKFF. CDR3 nucleotides: TGTGCCAGTAGTCCACCAGGGACTAGCGGGAGTAAGTTCTTC. The chain joins TRBV19 to TRBJ2-1; 14 bases are shared with TRBD2. Germline CDR1 and CDR2: LNHDA and SQIVND (reference sequence). The CDR3 totals 14 residues. V dropped 5 bases and J dropped 14; count of bases not matched to a gene: 8.